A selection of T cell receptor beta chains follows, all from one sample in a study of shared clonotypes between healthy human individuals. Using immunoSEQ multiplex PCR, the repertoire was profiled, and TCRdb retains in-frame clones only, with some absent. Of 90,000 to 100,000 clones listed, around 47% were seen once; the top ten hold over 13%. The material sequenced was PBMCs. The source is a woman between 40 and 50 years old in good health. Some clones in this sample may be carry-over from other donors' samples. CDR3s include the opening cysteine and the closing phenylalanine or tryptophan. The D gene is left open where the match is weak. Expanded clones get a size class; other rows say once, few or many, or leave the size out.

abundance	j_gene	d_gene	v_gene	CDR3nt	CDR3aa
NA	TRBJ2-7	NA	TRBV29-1	TGCAGCGTTGAAGACCCCCCCGAGCAGTACTTC	CSVEDPPEQYF
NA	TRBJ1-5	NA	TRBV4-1	TGCGCCAGCAGTCCCCCGGGCCCCAATCAGCCCCAGCATTTT	CASSPPGPNQPQHF
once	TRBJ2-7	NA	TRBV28	TGTGCCAGCGCTCCCAGGGGCTTCATCTCCTACGAGCAGTACTTC	CASAPRGFISYEQYF
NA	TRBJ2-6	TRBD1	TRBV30	TGTGCCTGGAATCTCGACAGGGTTGGGGCCAACGTCCTGACTTTC	CAWNLDRVGANVLTF
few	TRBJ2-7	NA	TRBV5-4	TGTGCCAGCAGCTTGGCCGGTAGCGGAACCTACGAGCAGTACTTC	CASSLAGSGTYEQYF
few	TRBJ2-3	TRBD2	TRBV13	TGTGCCAGCAGCTTAGCTTACCTTTGGACTAGGGAGTTCACAGATACGCAGTATTTT	CASSLAYLWTREFTDTQYF
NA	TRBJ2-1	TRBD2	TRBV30	TGTGCCTGGAGTGTACCTGGTACTAGCGGTTACAATGAGCAGTTCTTC	CAWSVPGTSGYNEQFF
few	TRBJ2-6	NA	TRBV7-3	TGTGCCAGCAGCTTGACAGTAACTGGGGCCAACGTCCTGACTTTC	CASSLTVTGANVLTF
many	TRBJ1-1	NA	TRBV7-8	TGTGCCAGCAGCTTAAGTCGGGAAAGGGGAGCTTTCTTT	CASSLSRERGAFF
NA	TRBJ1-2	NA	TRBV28	TGTGCCAGCAGCCTCACCTCCGGGCGGAACTATGGCTACACCTTC	CASSLTSGRNYGYTF
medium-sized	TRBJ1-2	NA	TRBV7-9	TGTGCCAGCAGCTTAGCAGCCTCTAACTATGGCTACACCTTC	CASSLAASNYGYTF
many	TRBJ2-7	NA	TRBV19	TGTGCCAGTAGTATGGGCAGCTACGAGCAGTACTTC	CASSMGSYEQYF
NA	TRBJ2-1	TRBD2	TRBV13	TGTGCCAGCAGTTTAGGGGACTACATGTACAATGAGCAGTTCTTC	CASSLGDYMYNEQFF
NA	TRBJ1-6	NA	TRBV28	TGTGCCAGCACCCCGCCAGGGGAAGGTTCACCCCTCCACTTT	CASTPPGEGSPLHF
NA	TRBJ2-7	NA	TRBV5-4	TGTGCCAGCAGCTTGGGGTGGAGCTCCTACGAGCAGTACTTC	CASSLGWSSYEQYF
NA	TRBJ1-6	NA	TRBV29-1	TGCAGCGTTGGGAGCTCCTATAATTCACCCCTCCACTTT	CSVGSSYNSPLHF
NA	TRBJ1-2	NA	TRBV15	TGTGCCACCAGCAGAGATACAGGCTATGGCTACACCTTC	CATSRDTGYGYTF
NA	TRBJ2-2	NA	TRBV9	TGTGCCAGCAGCGTAGATGGGTCCGGGGAGCTGTTTTTT	CASSVDGSGELFF
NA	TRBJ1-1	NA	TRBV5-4	TGTGCCAGCATCCCGGAGCCAGGGGCGACTGAAGCTTTCTTT	CASIPEPGATEAFF
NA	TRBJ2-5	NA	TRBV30	TGTGCCTGGAGTTTGACAGCGCCTGGGCAGACCCAGTACTTC	CAWSLTAPGQTQYF
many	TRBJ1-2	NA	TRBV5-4	TGTGCCAGCAGCCCATATCACACCTCTAACTATGGCTACACCTTC	CASSPYHTSNYGYTF
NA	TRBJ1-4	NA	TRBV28	TGTGCCAGCAGTGTTACAGGGCTTGTCGAAAAACTGTTTTTT	CASSVTGLVEKLFF
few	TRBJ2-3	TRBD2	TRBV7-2	TGTGCCAGCAGCTTAGTACTAGCGGGAGGGAAAAGCACAGATACGCAGTATTTT	CASSLVLAGGKSTDTQYF
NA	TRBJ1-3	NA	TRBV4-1	TGCGCCAGCAGCCAGGGCAGGGCCATGACTGGAAACACCATATATTTT	CASSQGRAMTGNTIYF
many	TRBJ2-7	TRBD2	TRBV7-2	TGTGCCAGCCAGCGGGAGGCCTTATACGAGCAGTACTTC	CASQREALYEQYF
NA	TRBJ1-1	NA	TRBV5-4	TGTGCCAGCAGCGGAACCAAGAACACTGAAGCTTTCTTT	CASSGTKNTEAFF
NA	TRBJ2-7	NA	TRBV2	TGTGCCAGCAGTGAAGGACAGGGGACTACCTACGAGCAGTACTTC	CASSEGQGTTYEQYF
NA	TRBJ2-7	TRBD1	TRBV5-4	TGTGCCAGCAGCGGGGGACAGGGAATCGGCGAGCAGTACTTC	CASSGGQGIGEQYF
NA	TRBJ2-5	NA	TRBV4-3	TGCGCCAGCAGCCAAGGGACAGCGAGCGGGCAAGAGACCCAGTACTTC	CASSQGTASGQETQYF
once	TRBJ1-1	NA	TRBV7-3	TGTGCCGGCAGCCTGGCAGGGCGAATGAACACTGAAGCTTTCTTT	CAGSLAGRMNTEAFF
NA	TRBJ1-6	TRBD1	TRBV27	TGCGCCAGCAGTTTCAGGGGGCCTAATTCACCCCTCCACTTT	CASSFRGPNSPLHF
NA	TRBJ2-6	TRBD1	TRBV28	TGTGCCACCACCGAGGAGCTGGGACAGAGCTCTGGGGCCAACGTCCTGACTTTC	CATTEELGQSSGANVLTF
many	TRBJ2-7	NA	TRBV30	TGTGCCTGGAGTGTACTGAGGAGGGAGTACGAGCAGTACTTC	CAWSVLRREYEQYF
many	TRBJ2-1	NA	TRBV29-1	TGCAGCGTAGTGGGTAATGAGCAGTTCTTC	CSVVGNEQFF
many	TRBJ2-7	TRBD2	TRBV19	TGTGCCAGTAGTATTCGGGAGGGGCCTTCCTACGAGCAGTACTTC	CASSIREGPSYEQYF
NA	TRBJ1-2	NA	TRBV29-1	TGCAGCGTTGACAGAAACCATGGCTACACCTTC	CSVDRNHGYTF
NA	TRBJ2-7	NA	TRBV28	TGTGCCAGCAGCCTCACGACGGGTGAGCAGTACTTC	CASSLTTGEQYF
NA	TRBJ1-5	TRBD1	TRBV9	TGTGCCAGCAGCCAGGGGGAAAATCAGCCCCAGCATTTT	CASSQGENQPQHF
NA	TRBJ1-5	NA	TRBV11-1	TGTGCCAGCAGTTCTGACCCGCGATCAGGCCAGCCCCAGCATTTT	CASSSDPRSGQPQHF
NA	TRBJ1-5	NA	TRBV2	TGTGCCACTCTTTCGGGGGATCAGCCCCAGCATTTT	CATLSGDQPQHF